The source of this TCR beta chain is a study of CD8 T cells in ankylosing spondylitis. The study, taken as a whole, reports: A TCR beta motif of about eight highly homologous variants appeared characteristic of ankylosing spondylitis blood.

This clonotype has a handful of counts. Its matching antigen is unknown. CDR1 is DFQATT, CDR2 SNEGSKA, per germline (reference sequence). Trimming at V came to 1 base and at J to 3 bases, leaving 3 bases not matched to a gene. The CDR3 has 15 amino acids. Making the TCR beta libraries involved quantitative 5'-RACE with molecular barcodes. TCRdb itself ran the 5' RACE reads through MiXCR, one entry per CDR3 protein. The profile shows 750,000 to 850,000 distinct CDR3 sequences, 12% of them singletons. The gene calls are TRBV20-1 and TRBJ2-7; the match to TRBD2 covers 13 bases. Sequenced input: blood, either unsorted or a sorted T cell fraction (not recorded which). The TCR comes from a male donor with ankylosing spondylitis. The CDR3 DNA sequence: TGCAGTGCTAGAGGTTGGACTAGCGGGGGCTACGAGCAGTACTTC. Protein product: CSARGWTSGGYEQYF.